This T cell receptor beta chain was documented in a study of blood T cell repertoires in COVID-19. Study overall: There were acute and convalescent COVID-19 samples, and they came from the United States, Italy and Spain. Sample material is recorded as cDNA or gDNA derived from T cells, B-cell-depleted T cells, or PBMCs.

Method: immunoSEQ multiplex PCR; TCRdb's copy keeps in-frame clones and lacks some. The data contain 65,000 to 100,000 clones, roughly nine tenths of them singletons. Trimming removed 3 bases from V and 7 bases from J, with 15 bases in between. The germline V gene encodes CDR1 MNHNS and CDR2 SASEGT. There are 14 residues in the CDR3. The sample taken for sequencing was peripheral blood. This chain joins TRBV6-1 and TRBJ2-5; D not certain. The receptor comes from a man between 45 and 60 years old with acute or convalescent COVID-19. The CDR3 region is CASSEVHYLGTQYF. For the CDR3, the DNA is TGTGCCAGCAGTGAGGTTCACTACCTGGGGACCCAGTACTTC.